The rows below give T cell receptor beta chains drawn from one sample of a study of shared clonotypes between healthy human individuals. Some clones are missing from TCRdb's copy, which holds only in-frame ones; the method was immunoSEQ multiplex PCR. The table shows 550,000 to 800,000 clones, with roughly 88% occurring only once. Sequencing was performed on memory CD8+ T cells from PBMCs. The receptor set was obtained from a man between 18 and 35 years old in good health. Some clones in this sample may be carry-over from other donors' samples. Both conserved end residues are trimmed from each CDR3. Fields, in order: J gene, V gene, clone size, CDR3 protein. Size is stated for part of the rows, as once, few or many counts, or as a class when the clone is expanded.

TRBJ1-4 TRBV10-3 . AISVGQGDEKLF
TRBJ2-7 TRBV5-1 . ASSSAPGGEQY
TRBJ1-2 TRBV6-5 once ASSYVRTYGYT
TRBJ1-1 TRBV28 . ASSPRQVNTEAF
TRBJ1-1 TRBV6-4 once ASSDEGTSTEAF
TRBJ1-3 TRBV7-9 . ASSLDGQGVSGNTIY
TRBJ2-2 TRBV9 . ASTRDRANTGELF
TRBJ2-7 TRBV6-5 . ATKYREHYEQY
TRBJ2-5 TRBV29-1 . SALTWQEETQY
TRBJ1-2 TRBV19 . ASSIPPQDINYGYT
TRBJ2-6 TRBV9 . ASSVNSRVLSGANVLT
TRBJ2-1 TRBV7-3 . ASSKDLAGGGNEQF
TRBJ1-6 TRBV4-1 . ASSQVEGGSDSPLH
TRBJ1-2 TRBV5-1 few ASSSNRLVGYT
TRBJ1-2 TRBV27 . ASSPSGGIGVLTYT
TRBJ2-2 TRBV10-3 . AISESSRGNTGELF
TRBJ1-2 TRBV7-9 once ASRVAGQPYGYT
TRBJ2-7 TRBV2 once ASSDLDTPAPYEQY
TRBJ2-5 TRBV10-3 . ALRGAIGETQY
TRBJ2-2 TRBV7-8 once ASSSPTLGGRLAGAPGELF
TRBJ2-5 TRBV28 . ASSRWTSGSETQY
TRBJ2-3 TRBV7-4 few ASSPPPGHPPDTQY
TRBJ1-4 TRBV28 . ASSFYLGQPNEKLF
TRBJ2-1 TRBV10-3 . AIRVAGVEVDEQF
TRBJ2-7 TRBV28 . ASSLKFEKGPYEQY
TRBJ2-1 TRBV4-1 . ASRGLNYNEQF
TRBJ2-1 TRBV19 . ASSITWNEQF
TRBJ2-3 TRBV5-1 . ASRDGTTLPDTQY
TRBJ2-3 TRBV7-9 . ASSLGRDTQY
TRBJ2-7 TRBV7-8 . ASSAGLAGAGQY
TRBJ1-1 TRBV5-5 . ASSLAQVAMNTEAF
TRBJ2-7 TRBV27 . ASSLHRGQTYEQY
TRBJ2-3 TRBV27 . ASSEVRTTFTDTQY
TRBJ1-3 TRBV6-5 . ASSPRVSGNTIY
TRBJ2-2 TRBV21-1 . ASSAPGTSGKYNTGELF
TRBJ1-3 TRBV19 . ASKARGSGNTIY
TRBJ1-2 TRBV14 . ASSQDRQGPLGYT
TRBJ2-7 TRBV10-3 . AISAGTSGSLPPSYEQY
TRBJ1-2 TRBV9 once ASSVASTGGRGYT
TRBJ2-3 TRBV7-9 . ASSGSGSSTDTQY
TRBJ2-2 TRBV9 . ASSLIAGANTGELF
TRBJ2-3 TRBV10-3 . AISEMTGGNTDTQY
TRBJ2-1 TRBV5-8 . ASSFSPWDEQF
TRBJ2-6 TRBV27 . ASSLWTGANVLT
TRBJ2-3 TRBV14 . ASSLRARTDTQY
TRBJ2-7 TRBV5-6 . ASSLAKADTYEQY
TRBJ2-7 TRBV9 . ASSVDVRLDGYEQY
TRBJ2-7 TRBV29-1 . SARGLAGGVDEQY
TRBJ1-2 TRBV11-2 . ASSPRGGSLVYGYT
TRBJ2-2 TRBV27 . ASSSTGLAVWNTGELF
TRBJ1-1 TRBV7-9 . ASSLAGQEEAF
TRBJ1-2 TRBV28 . ASSGPGELVANYGYT
TRBJ2-5 TRBV28 . ASSRGSQETQY
TRBJ1-1 TRBV7-8 . ASSTTIRRQAF